These 20 T cell receptor beta chains originate from one sample sequenced in a study of human T cells and chemical hapten exposure. TCRdb processed the RACE reads anew with MiXCR; each CDR3 protein has one entry. The table records over 55,000 distinct CDR3 sequences, around 10% of them present only once. The time point was: patch test 3, about 24 weeks after DPC sensitization. Stated treatment: therapeutic diphenylcyclopropenone sensitization with weekly scalp DPC. The starting material was whole blood, obtained in connection with sensitization to the hapten diphenylcyclopropenone (DPC). These receptors originate from a woman aged 45 to 65 with alopecia areata. Some clones in this sample may be carry-over from other donors' samples.

This clonotype came up a few times. The rearrangement links TRBV18 to TRBJ2-3; 10 positions match TRBD2. CDR1 KGHSH and CDR2 LQKENI come from the germline V gene. The V segment lost 3 bases and the J segment 5 bases; nucleotides outside the gene matches: 5. This CDR3 comprises 15 residues. CDR3 sequence (DNA): TGTGCCAGCTCACCTGACCCTAGCGGGGGAGATACGCAGTATTTT. It encodes CASSPDPSGGDTQYF.

This clonotype was recorded many times. The CDR3 coding sequence is TGTGCCAGCAGCTTAGAGGGAATACGTCAGAATGAGCAGTTCTTC. Translated: CASSLEGIRQNEQFF. The V and J genes are TRBV7-2 and TRBJ2-1, with unresolved D. The CDR3 spans 15 residues. The V gene's germline CDR1 is SGHTA and CDR2 FQGNSA. V lost 1 base and J lost 7, with 14 bases in between.

This clonotype occurred many times. The chain carries TRBV6-6 and TRBJ2-3; D perhaps matches TRBD1 (6 bases). The CDR3 sequence is 15 residues long. Deletions cut 2 bases from V and 2 bases from J, with 11 bases between. CDR1 and CDR2 from the germline V gene are MNHNY and SVGAGI (reference sequence). In DNA, the CDR3 is TGTGCCAGCAGTTACCATGTGGGGGCCACAGATACGCAGTATTTT. It is translated as CASSYHVGATDTQYF.

The chain joins TRBV29-1 to TRBJ2-3, with 9 bases that match TRBD1. From germline, CDR1 is SQVTM and CDR2 ANQGSEA. Losses at the gene ends were 4 bases for V and 0 bases for J; bases not matched to a gene: 5. This CDR3 contains 15 residues. Written as DNA, the CDR3 is TGCAGCGTTGGGACCGGGACAGGGAGCACAGATACGCAGTATTTT. Protein: CSVGTGTGSTDTQYF.

This clonotype was seen many times. The chain carries TRBV12-3 or TRBV12-4 and TRBJ1-6; weak D call: TRBD1 (6 bases). This CDR3 is 12 amino acids long. The V end lost 10 bases, the J end lost 7 bases, and 11 bases lay between the germline ends. The CDR3, as DNA: TGTGCCACTCGGACAGACAATTCACCCCTCCACTTT. It codes for CATRTDNSPLHF.

This clonotype was detected only a few times. The chain is built from TRBV28 and TRBJ2-7; the D call may be TRBD1 or TRBD2 (6 bases each). Germline V CDR1 and CDR2: MDHEN, SYDVKM. The CDR3 runs 10 residues. Trimming removed 9 bases at V and 9 bases at J, with 12 bases between. CDR3 amino acids: CASAGGRQYF. The CDR3 nucleotides are TGTGCCAGTGCCGGGGGCCGGCAGTACTTC. The whole variable domain, filled in from reference TRBV28 and TRBJ2-7, reads DVKVTQSSRYLVKRTGEKVFLECVQDMDHENMFWYRQDPGLGLRLIYFSYDVKMKEKGDIPEGYSVSREKKERFSLILESASTNQTSMYLCASAGGRQYFGPGTRLTVT.

J is TRBJ2-5 and V is TRBV7-9; 8 bases are a match to TRBD1. CDR3 length: 14 residues. Germline V gives CDR1 SEHNR, CDR2 FQNEAQ (reference sequence). Trimming cost V 3 bases and J 5 bases; bases outside gene matches: 5. The CDR3 DNA sequence: TGTGCCAGCAGCTTTCAGGGGGCGAAGGAGACCCAGTACTTC. It specifies CASSFQGAKETQYF.

This clonotype was observed a few times. This chain connects TRBV2 to TRBJ2-5, with a weak D call TRBD2 (5 bases). The V and J ends lost 7 bases and 2 bases respectively, with 8 bases between them. The CDR3 runs 12 residues. The germline V gene encodes CDR1 SNHLY and CDR2 FYNNEI. The CDR3 DNA is TGTGCCAGCATTAGCGATCAAGAGACCCAGTACTTC. This sequence encodes CASISDQETQYF.

This clonotype was recorded a few times. CDR3 bases: TGTGCCAGCAGCTTGTCTAGCGGGGCACCCACAGATACGCAGTATTTT. Translation gives CASSLSSGAPTDTQYF. The rearrangement uses TRBV5-4 and TRBJ2-3; 9 bases align to TRBD2. The V gene's germline CDR1 is SGHNT and CDR2 YYREEE (reference sequence). The CDR3 runs to 16 residues. With 1 base clipped from V and 2 bases from J, the junction kept 5 bases outside the gene matches.

This clonotype was counted between two and nine times. The chain joins TRBV20-1 to TRBJ1-1; the D is unclear. V lost 6 bases, J lost 0 bases, and 8 bases lay in between. Germline V gives CDR1 DFQATT, CDR2 SNEGSKA (reference sequence). This CDR3 comprises 12 residues. The CDR3 loop reads CSASSMNTEAFF. As DNA, the CDR3 is TGCAGTGCCAGCAGCATGAACACTGAAGCTTTCTTT.

This clonotype was counted many times. This rearrangement joins TRBV20-1 to TRBJ2-5, with a tentative D call TRBD1 (6 bases). Trimming stripped 7 bases from V and 1 base from J, with 13 bases between. This CDR3 is built from 13 residues. Germline CDR1 and CDR2: DFQATT and SNEGSKA (reference sequence). In DNA form, the CDR3 reads TGCAGTGGGAGAAGGGGGTTCCAAGAGACCCAGTACTTC. It encodes CSGRRGFQETQYF.

V and J are TRBV12-3 or TRBV12-4 and TRBJ1-3, with 9 bases matching TRBD1. The V gene end was trimmed by 6 bases and the J gene end by 0 bases; junction bases not matched to a gene: 6. This CDR3 comprises 16 residues. As DNA, the CDR3 is TGTGCCAGCAGGCTTCCGGGACAGGGCTCTGGAAACACCATATATTTT. Translating it yields CASRLPGQGSGNTIYF.

CDR3: CASSPGTGRVHF. The CDR3 nucleotides are TGTGCCAGCAGTCCAGGAACAGGGAGGGTCCACTTT. The gene calls are TRBV6-6 and TRBJ1-6; D is perhaps TRBD1 (6 bases). The CDR3 totals 12 residues. V dropped 5 bases and J dropped 17 bases, with 16 bases sitting between them. CDR1 is MNHNY and CDR2 is SVGAGI in the germline V gene (reference sequence).

This clonotype was seen ten or more times. The chain is built from TRBV19 and TRBJ1-5; TRBD1 agrees at 7 bases. The ends lost 7 bases at V and 6 bases at J; junction bases unmatched: 15. The CDR3 totals 16 residues. Germline CDR1 is LNHDA and CDR2 is SQIVND (reference sequence). The chain's CDR3 is CASTFTGDKGSQPQHF. Written as DNA, the CDR3 is TGTGCCAGTACCTTTACAGGGGATAAGGGGAGTCAGCCCCAGCATTTT.

This chain uses TRBV6-5 with TRBJ1-6, with 7 bases matching TRBD1. J lost 9 bases, V lost 6 bases, and 11 bases had no gene match. The germline gives CDR1 MNHEY, CDR2 SVGAGI. The CDR3 is 15 amino acids. The CDR3 protein is CASRKTGINFSPLHF. DNA for the CDR3: TGTGCCAGCAGAAAGACAGGGATTAACTTTTCACCCCTCCACTTT.

This clonotype turned up a few times. The rearrangement links TRBV3-1 to TRBJ1-1; 7 nucleotides align to TRBD1. The V and J ends lost 0 bases and 4 bases, in that order; junction bases with no gene match: 2. The CDR3 sequence is 14 residues long. Germline CDR1 is LGHDT and CDR2 is YNNKEL (reference sequence). The DNA of the CDR3 is TGTGCCAGCAGCCAAGATACAGGGGCCACTGAAGCTTTCTTT. It is translated as CASSQDTGATEAFF.

The sample holds many counts of this clonotype. The rearrangement joins TRBV9 to TRBJ1-6; D ambiguous. The CDR3 consists of 12 residues. The germline CDR1 and CDR2 sequences are SGDLS and YYNGEE. Trimming removed 7 bases from V and 8 bases from J, with 10 bases in between. CDR3 in DNA: TGTGCCAGCTCCGGCGGGGATTCACCCCTCCACTTT. Translation gives CASSGGDSPLHF.

This clonotype was seen ten or more times. The V and J genes are TRBV30 and TRBJ2-4; tentatively, D is TRBD2 (5 bases). Germline CDR1 GTSNPN, CDR2 SVGIG (reference sequence). The CDR3 is 17 amino acids. Trimming removed 3 bases at V and 4 bases at J, with 22 bases between. The CDR3 nucleotides read TGTGCCTGGAGCTATATGAGGGCCCGGATCGTAAAAAACATTCAGTACTTC. This encodes CAWSYMRARIVKNIQYF. Supplemented by reference TRBV30 and TRBJ2-4, the full variable domain reads SQTIHQWPATLVQPVGSPLSLECTVEGTSNPNLYWYRQAAGRGLQLLFYSVGIGQISSEVPQNLSASRPQDRQFILSSKKLLLSDSGFYLCAWSYMRARIVKNIQYFGAGTRLSVL.

The chain joins TRBV9 to TRBJ2-7; 9 positions match TRBD2. Germline values: CDR1 SGDLS, CDR2 YYNGEE. The CDR3 has 16 residues. Unmatched junction bases numbered 6, after V lost 0 bases and J lost 2 bases. The chain's CDR3 is CASSVDSGRPPYEQYF. CDR3 coding DNA: TGTGCCAGCAGCGTAGATAGCGGGAGACCCCCCTACGAGCAGTACTTC.

The V gene is TRBV7-2, the J gene TRBJ2-1; D unresolved. V was cut by 1 base and J by 3 bases, with 4 bases left in between. This CDR3 has 13 residues. The germline gives CDR1 SGHTA, CDR2 FQGNSA. The CDR3 DNA reads as TGTGCCAGCAGCTTAGGATTCTACAATGAGCAGTTCTTC. Residues: CASSLGFYNEQFF. The entire variable domain, with the rest obtained from reference TRBV7-2 and TRBJ2-1, is as follows: GAGVSQSPSNKVTEKGKDVELRCDPISGHTALYWYRQSLGQGLEFLIYFQGNSAPDKSGLPSDRFSAERTGGSVSTLTIQRTQQEDSAVYLCASSLGFYNEQFFGPGTRLTVL.